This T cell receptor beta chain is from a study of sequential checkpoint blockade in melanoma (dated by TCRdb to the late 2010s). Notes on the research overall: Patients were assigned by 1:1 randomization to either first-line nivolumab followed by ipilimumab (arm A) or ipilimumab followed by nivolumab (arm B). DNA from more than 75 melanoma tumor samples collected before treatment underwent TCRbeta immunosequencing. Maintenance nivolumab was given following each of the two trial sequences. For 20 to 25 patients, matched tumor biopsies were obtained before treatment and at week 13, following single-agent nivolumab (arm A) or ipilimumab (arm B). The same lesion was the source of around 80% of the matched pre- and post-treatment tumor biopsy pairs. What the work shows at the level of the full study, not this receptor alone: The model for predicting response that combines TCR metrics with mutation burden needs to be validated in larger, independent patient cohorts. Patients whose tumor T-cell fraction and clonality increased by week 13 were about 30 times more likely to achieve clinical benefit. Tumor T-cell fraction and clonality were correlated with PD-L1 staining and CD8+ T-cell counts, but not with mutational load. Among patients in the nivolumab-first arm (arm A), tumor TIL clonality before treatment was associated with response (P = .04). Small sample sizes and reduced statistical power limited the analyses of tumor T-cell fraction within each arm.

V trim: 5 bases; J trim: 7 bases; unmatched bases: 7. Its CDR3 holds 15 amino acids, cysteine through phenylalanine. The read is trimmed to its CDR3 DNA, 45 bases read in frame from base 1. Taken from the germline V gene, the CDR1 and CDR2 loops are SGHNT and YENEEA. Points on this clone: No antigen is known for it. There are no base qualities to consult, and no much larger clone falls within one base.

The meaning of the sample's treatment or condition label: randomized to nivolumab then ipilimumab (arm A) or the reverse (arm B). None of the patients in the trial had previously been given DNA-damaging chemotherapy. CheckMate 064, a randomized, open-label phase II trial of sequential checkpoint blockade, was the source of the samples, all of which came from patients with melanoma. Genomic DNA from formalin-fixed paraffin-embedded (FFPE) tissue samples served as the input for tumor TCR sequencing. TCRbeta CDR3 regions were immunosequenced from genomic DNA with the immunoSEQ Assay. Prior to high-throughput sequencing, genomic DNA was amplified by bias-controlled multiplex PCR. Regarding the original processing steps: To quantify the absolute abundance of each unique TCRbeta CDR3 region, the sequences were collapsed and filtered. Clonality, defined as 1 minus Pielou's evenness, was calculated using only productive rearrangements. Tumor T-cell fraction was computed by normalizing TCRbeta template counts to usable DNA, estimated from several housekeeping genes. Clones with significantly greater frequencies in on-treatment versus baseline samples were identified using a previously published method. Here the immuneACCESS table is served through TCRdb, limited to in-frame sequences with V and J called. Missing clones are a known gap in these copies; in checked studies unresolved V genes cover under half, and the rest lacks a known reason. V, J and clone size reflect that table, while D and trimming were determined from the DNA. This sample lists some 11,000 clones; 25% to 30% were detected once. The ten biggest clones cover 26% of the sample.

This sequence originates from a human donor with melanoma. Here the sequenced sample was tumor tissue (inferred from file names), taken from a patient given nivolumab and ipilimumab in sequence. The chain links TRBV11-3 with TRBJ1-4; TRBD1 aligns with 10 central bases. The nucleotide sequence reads TGTGCCAGCAGCCATTTAGACAGGGGGCGTGAAAAACTGTTTTTT. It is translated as CASSHLDRGREKLFF.